The clone carrying this T cell receptor beta chain showed up just once. The data belong to a study of shared clonotypes between healthy human individuals. With 1 base clipped from V and 3 bases from J, the junction kept 4 bases outside the gene matches. The V gene's germline CDR1 is SGHKS and CDR2 YYEKEE (reference sequence). This CDR3 is 15 amino acids long. The deep-level immunoSEQ assay was used. The protocol was immunoSEQ multiplex PCR, while the TCRdb copy is restricted to in-frame clones and leaves out a portion. The sample lists approximately 500,000 clones; roughly 95% were seen once. Adult Caucasians living in Nashville, Tennessee made up all of the donors.

Sequenced: naive CD4+ T cells sorted from blood. Subset meaning: CD45RA+ positively selected. This clonotype originated in a woman in her twenties or thirties in good health. The chain employs TRBV5-5 and TRBJ2-7; 10 bases line up with TRBD1. The CDR3 DNA reads TGTGCCAGCAGCTTGATTGGACAGGGGGGCTACGAGCAGTACTTC. Translated, it gives CASSLIGQGGYEQYF.